This entry describes one T cell receptor beta chain. The antigen is not known. Germline CDR1 reads WNHNN; CDR2 reads SYGVQD (reference sequence). V lost 2 bases, J lost 5 bases, and 4 bases stayed unmatched. The CDR3 loop spans 14 amino acids. The sample belongs to a study of shared clonotypes between healthy human individuals. CD45RO-negative cells were positively selected for CCR7, leaving out terminally differentiated effector memory CD45RA+ cells. The study, taken as a whole, reports: Estimated clonotype richness was generally higher in naive than memory subsets. Shared across a few donors were around 5% of the naive CD4 clonotypes. Few donors restricted represented genetic and exposure-history diversity.

Generated by immunoSEQ multiplex PCR, the TCRdb table keeps only in-frame clones and is missing some. The sample holds more than 2 million clones, 90% to 95% seen once. The chain employs TRBV10-1 and TRBJ2-5, with TRBD2 identical over 8 bases. The origin of this receptor is a young man in good health. Some clones in this sample may be carry-over from other donors' samples. The source material was naive CD8+ T cells from PBMCs. Here the CDR3 DNA reads TGCGCCAGCAGTGAGGCCCCGGGGGGGGAGACCCAGTACTTC. Its translation is CASSEAPGGETQYF.